One sample yielded the 20 T cell receptor beta chains listed below, sequenced in a study of cytotoxic CD8 clonotypes in ibrutinib-treated CLL (dated by TCRdb to the early 2020s). Library prep was done by the immunoSEQ multiplex PCR assay. Held by TCRdb, this immuneACCESS table contains in-frame sequences only and omits some clones. Under half of the omission traces to an unresolved V gene where checked; the cause of the rest is unknown. The sample records some 200,000 clones, just over 70% of which are singletons. The ten top clones hold 5.5% to 7% of the sample. Reading the label with the study, this specimen's time point is: about 11 months on ibrutinib. The specimen was PBMCs, collected after 12 months of ibrutinib treatment. The receptors derive from a human donor with chronic lymphocytic leukemia.

The V call is TRBV30, the J call TRBJ2-3; the D gene is possibly TRBD1 (5 bases). CDR1 and CDR2 from the germline V gene are GTSNPN and SVGIG (reference sequence). There are 12 residues in the CDR3. V was pared by 2 bases and J by 3 bases, with 6 bases between. Written as DNA, the CDR3 is TGTGCCTGGAGTTCAGGGACAGATACGCAGTATTTT. Translated: CAWSSGTDTQYF.

The chain links TRBV5-1 to TRBJ2-7; D is possibly TRBD1 (6 bases). The CDR3 is 15 residues long. V lost 5 bases, J lost 0 bases, and 15 bases lay in between. Germline V CDR1 and CDR2: SGHRS, YFSETQ. As DNA, the CDR3 is TGCGCCAGCAGACCAAACAGGGCCAGCTCCTACGAGCAGTACTTC. It yields the protein CASRPNRASSYEQYF.

The genes are TRBV7-3 and TRBJ2-1; D is unclear. CDR1 is SGHTA, CDR2 FQGTGA, per germline. The CDR3 extends over 12 amino acids. V was trimmed by 2 bases and J by 2 bases, leaving 1 base between them. For the CDR3, the DNA is TGTGCCAGCAGCTTACCCTACAATGAGCAGTTCTTC. Translation: CASSLPYNEQFF.

This chain links TRBV5-1 with TRBJ1-2, with 7 bases identical to TRBD1. Per the germline V gene, CDR1 is SGHRS and CDR2 is YFSETQ. With 3 bases clipped from V and 7 bases from J, the junction kept 15 bases outside the gene matches. The CDR3 runs to 16 residues. As DNA, the CDR3 is TGCGCCAGCAGCTCTAGACAGGGCGCGGACCTCTTTGGCTACACCTTC. It is translated as CASSSRQGADLFGYTF.

This clone was observed once. V is TRBV30 and J is TRBJ1-1, with D possibly TRBD1 on 5 matching bases. Looked up from germline, CDR1 is GTSNPN and CDR2 is SVGIG (reference sequence). Trimming stripped 2 bases from V and 8 bases from J, with 15 bases between. The CDR3 runs to 13 residues. CDR3 in DNA: TGTGCCTGGAGTCGGGATCAGGGAAAAGAAGCTTTCTTT. Amino acid sequence: CAWSRDQGKEAFF.

J is TRBJ1-1 and V is TRBV30; D possibly corresponds to TRBD1 (6 bases). Between the trimmed V and J ends, which lost 0 bases and 6 bases, there was a span of 14 bases. This CDR3 spans 14 amino acids. Per germline, CDR1 GTSNPN and CDR2 SVGIG (reference sequence). Here the CDR3 reads CAWSVGGGRAEAFF. CDR3 DNA sequence: TGTGCCTGGAGTGTTGGCGGGGGCCGGGCTGAAGCTTTCTTT.

This chain links TRBV7-3 with TRBJ1-1, with D possibly being TRBD1 (5 bases). Trimming took 3 bases from V and 7 from J, leaving 12 bases between them. This CDR3 contains 13 residues. CDR1 is SGHTA and CDR2 is FQGTGA in the germline V gene. The CDR3 spells CASSLTAPFEAFF. The CDR3 DNA is TGTGCCAGCAGCTTGACAGCGCCTTTTGAAGCTTTCTTT.

This rearrangement joins TRBV19 to TRBJ1-1; D gene ambiguous. V was cut by 7 bases and J by 4 bases, with 19 bases left in between. The CDR3 consists of 15 residues. Germline lookup yields CDR1 LNHDA and CDR2 SQIVND (reference sequence). The CDR3: CASKAGRRVGTEAFF. The CDR3 DNA sequence: TGTGCCAGTAAGGCGGGAAGGAGGGTTGGCACTGAAGCTTTCTTT.

CDR3 sequence: CASSMGGGELYYGYTF. In nucleotides, the CDR3 is TGTGCCAGTAGTATGGGGGGCGGCGAACTTTACTATGGCTACACCTTC. The genes are TRBV19 and TRBJ1-2, with D possibly matching TRBD1 (6 bases). From germline, CDR1 is LNHDA and CDR2 SQIVND (reference sequence). The CDR3 sequence is 16 residues long. V was shortened by 3 bases and J by 3 bases, with 17 bases between the two germline ends.

The CDR3 sequence: CASSKGGTATNEKLFF. In DNA, the CDR3 is TGTGCCAGCAGCAAGGGCGGGACAGCAACTAATGAAAAACTGTTTTTT. The chain links TRBV7-2 to TRBJ1-4; 7 positions agree with TRBD1. Per the germline V gene, CDR1 is SGHTA and CDR2 is FQGNSA. J was trimmed by 0 bases and V by 5 bases; bases with no gene match: 6. This CDR3 contains 16 residues.

V is TRBV5-1 and J is TRBJ2-7, with D perhaps TRBD2 (5 bases). The CDR3 extends over 15 amino acids. Trimming took off 3 bases at V and 1 base at J, with 14 bases between the two ends. Germline V CDR1 and CDR2: SGHRS, YFSETQ. CDR3 in DNA: TGCGCCAGCAGCTCCTCGGGATCTGATTCCTACGAGCAGTACTTC. As protein: CASSSSGSDSYEQYF.

A remark on this clone: Other DNA sequences in this sample translate to the same CDR3. The chain joins TRBV7-2 to TRBJ2-5; D is ambiguous. CDR1 and CDR2 from the germline V gene are SGHTA and FQGNSA. The CDR3 runs 11 residues. V was shortened by 3 bases and J by 4 bases, with 3 bases between the two germline ends. The CDR3 DNA follows: TGTGCCAGCAGCTTCCTAGAGACCCAGTACTTC. It encodes CASSFLETQYF.

A few counts support this clone. This CDR3 reads CASKRDADTQYF. DNA for the CDR3: TGCGCCAGCAAACGAGACGCAGATACGCAGTATTTT. The rearrangement joins TRBV5-1 to TRBJ2-3; D is unresolved. This CDR3 has 12 residues. Looked up from germline, CDR1 is SGHRS and CDR2 is YFSETQ. V dropped 6 bases and J dropped 4 bases, with 9 bases sitting between them. Based on the CDR3 plus reference TRBV5-1 and TRBJ2-3, the full variable domain is KAGVTQTPRYLIKTRGQQVTLSCSPISGHRSVSWYQQTPGQGLQFLFEYFSETQRNKGNFPGRFSGRQFSNSRSEMNVSTLELGDSALYLCASKRDADTQYFGPGTRLTVL.

J is TRBJ2-1 and V is TRBV7-8; the match to TRBD2 covers 11 bases. With 6 bases clipped from V and 7 bases from J, the junction kept 5 bases outside the gene matches. The CDR3 has 14 residues. The germline V gene has CDR1 SGHVS and CDR2 FQNEAQ. The CDR3 DNA reads TGTGCCAGCAGTCCTAGCGGGGGGAAAAATGAGCAGTTCTTC. Translation gives CASSPSGGKNEQFF.

The rearrangement links TRBV4-1 to TRBJ1-6; 7 nucleotides align to TRBD1. The trim removed 3 bases at V and 14 bases at J, leaving 19 bases unmatched. Germline V gives CDR1 MGHRA, CDR2 YSYEKL. CDR3 length: 17 residues. The CDR3 loop reads CASSQEASRTGATALHF. The CDR3 nucleotides read TGCGCCAGCAGCCAGGAGGCATCACGGACAGGAGCGACTGCCCTCCACTTT.

This sequence joins TRBV11-2 and TRBJ2-7; 8 nucleotides line up with TRBD1. Germline V CDR1 and CDR2: SGHAT, FQNNGV. The CDR3 consists of 14 residues. Unmatched junction bases numbered 9, after V lost 7 bases and J lost 4 bases. CDR3 sequence reads: CASTVPGQVYEQYF. The CDR3, as DNA: TGTGCCAGCACCGTGCCGGGACAGGTGTACGAGCAGTACTTC.

Here the CDR3 reads CASSLGSGGSYEQYF. DNA of the CDR3: TGTGCCAGCAGCTTAGGTTCAGGGGGATCCTACGAGCAGTACTTC. The chain joins TRBV11-2 to TRBJ2-7; 7 positions match TRBD1. V trimming: 1 base; J trimming: 1 base; junction bases outside the gene matches: 4. Looked up from germline, CDR1 is SGHAT and CDR2 is FQNNGV. The CDR3 covers 15 residues.

This clone was seen only a few times. The sample has other DNA sequences that encode this CDR3 too. The rearrangement uses TRBV7-2 and TRBJ1-2; 7 bases are a match to TRBD1. Germline CDR1 SGHTA, CDR2 FQGNSA. V gave up 5 bases and J gave up 6 bases; unmatched junction bases: 9. The CDR3 runs to 14 residues. CDR3 sequence reads: CASSQGGGGNGYTF. In DNA, the CDR3 is TGTGCCAGCAGCCAGGGGGGAGGGGGCAATGGCTACACCTTC.

The chain joins TRBV30 to TRBJ2-5, with TRBD2 matching 7 bases. V was clipped by 2 bases and J by 3 bases; unmatched bases: 15. CDR1 GTSNPN and CDR2 SVGIG come from the germline V gene (reference sequence). The CDR3 totals 17 residues. Here the CDR3 DNA reads TGTGCCTGGAGTCCCGGCCCCCAGCGGGGTGAGAAAGAGACCCAGTACTTC. Its protein is CAWSPGPQRGEKETQYF.

This chain links TRBV2 with TRBJ2-7, with TRBD2 matching over 10 bases. CDR1 is SNHLY, CDR2 FYNNEI, per germline. V gave up 6 bases and J gave up 1 base; unmatched junction bases: 6. The length of the CDR3 is 15 residues. The CDR3 coding sequence is TGTGCCAGCAGCGTAAGGACTAGCGGATCCTACGAGCAGTACTTC. This encodes CASSVRTSGSYEQYF.